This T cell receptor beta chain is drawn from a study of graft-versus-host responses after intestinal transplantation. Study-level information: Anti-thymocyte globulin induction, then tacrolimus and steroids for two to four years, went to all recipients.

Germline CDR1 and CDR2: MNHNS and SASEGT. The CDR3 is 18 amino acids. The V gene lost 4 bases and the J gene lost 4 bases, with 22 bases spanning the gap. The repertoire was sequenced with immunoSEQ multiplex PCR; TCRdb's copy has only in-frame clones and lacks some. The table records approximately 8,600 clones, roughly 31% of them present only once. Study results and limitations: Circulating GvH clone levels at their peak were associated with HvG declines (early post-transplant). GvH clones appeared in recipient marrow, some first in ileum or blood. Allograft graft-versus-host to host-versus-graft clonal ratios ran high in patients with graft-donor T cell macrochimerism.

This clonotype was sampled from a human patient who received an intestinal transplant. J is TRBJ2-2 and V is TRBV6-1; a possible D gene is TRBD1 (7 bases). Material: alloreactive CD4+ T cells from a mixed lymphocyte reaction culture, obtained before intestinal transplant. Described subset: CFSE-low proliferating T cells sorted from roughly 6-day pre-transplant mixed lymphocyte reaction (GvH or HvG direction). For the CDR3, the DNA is TGTGCCAGCAGTGGGAGGGACAGACCGCTATCAGGCACCGGGGAGCTGTTTTTT. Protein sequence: CASSGRDRPLSGTGELFF.